Following are 21 T cell receptor beta chains from one sample sequenced in a study of shared clonotypes between healthy human individuals. Clones were read by immunoSEQ multiplex PCR, and TCRdb kept only the in-frame ones, dropping some. This sample has 800,000 to 1,200,000 clones, with approximately 80% found just once. Specimen: memory CD4+ T cells from PBMCs. The subset: CD45RA-negative fraction. These receptors came from a young man in good health. Some clones in this sample may be carry-over from other donors' samples.

This CDR3 reads CASSHGTGRLEQYF. CDR3 sequence (DNA): TGTGCCAGCAGTCACGGGACAGGGAGACTAGAGCAGTACTTC. This chain uses TRBV2 with TRBJ2-7; TRBD1 matches at 9 bases. The germline V gene has CDR1 SNHLY and CDR2 FYNNEI. V was clipped by 5 bases and J by 7 bases; unmatched bases: 9. The CDR3 has 14 residues.

The chain is built from TRBV2 and TRBJ2-7; D remains ambiguous. The CDR3 has 15 residues. Between the trimmed V and J ends, which lost 4 bases and 3 bases, there was a span of 16 bases. Germline values: CDR1 SNHLY, CDR2 FYNNEI. The CDR3 DNA reads as TGTGCCAGCAGTGGTCGGCCCACCGTAATCTACGAGCAGTACTTC. Encoded protein: CASSGRPTVIYEQYF.

In this sample, this clone turned up a few times. The gene calls are TRBV7-3 and TRBJ2-5; D possibly corresponds to TRBD1 (6 bases). Trimming removed 8 bases from V and 6 bases from J, with 22 bases in between. The CDR3 has 15 residues. From germline, CDR1 is SGHTA and CDR2 FQGTGA. The CDR3 DNA is TGTGCCAGCGCCCTCACAGGGCTGGGAGCTCAGACCCAGTACTTC. It encodes CASALTGLGAQTQYF.

This clone appeared a single time. This chain links TRBV11-3 with TRBJ2-7; D call uncertain. This CDR3 has 11 residues. CDR1 and CDR2 (germline): SGHNT, YENEEA. The V end was cut by 3 bases, the J end by 5 bases, with 5 bases between. CDR3 bases: TGTGCCAGCAGCTTTCCCCACGAGCAGTACTTC. Translated: CASSFPHEQYF.

The chain recombines TRBV19 with TRBJ2-2; TRBD1 might be the D (5 bases). Germline-derived CDR1 and CDR2 are LNHDA and SQIVND (reference sequence). V was pared by 6 bases and J by 0 bases, with 11 bases between. CDR3 length: 15 residues. The CDR3 spells CASRGAATNTGELFF. CDR3 coding DNA: TGTGCCAGTAGAGGGGCTGCTACGAACACCGGGGAGCTGTTTTTT.

The V call is TRBV9, the J call TRBJ1-1; possible D gene TRBD1, 5 bases. Germline CDR1 SGDLS, CDR2 YYNGEE. The V and J ends lost 0 bases and 4 bases respectively, with 7 bases between them. The CDR3 contains 13 residues. CDR3: CASSVEGRTEAFF. CDR3 bases: TGTGCCAGCAGCGTAGAGGGGCGCACTGAAGCTTTCTTT.

CDR3 residues: CASSEQGAPEKLFF. The CDR3 DNA reads as TGTGCCAGCAGTGAACAGGGGGCGCCCGAAAAACTGTTTTTT. This chain joins TRBV28 and TRBJ1-4, with 9 positions matching TRBD1. Trimming removed 5 bases from V and 8 bases from J; junction bases left unmatched: 6. The CDR3 sequence is 14 residues long. The V gene's germline CDR1 is MDHEN and CDR2 SYDVKM. The variable domain in full, with the rest retrieved from reference TRBV28 and TRBJ1-4, is DVKVTQSSRYLVKRTGEKVFLECVQDMDHENMFWYRQDPGLGLRLIYFSYDVKMKEKGDIPEGYSVSREKKERFSLILESASTNQTSMYLCASSEQGAPEKLFFGSGTQLSVL.

The chain recombines TRBV4-1 with TRBJ2-5, with TRBD1 identical over 8 bases. V shed 0 bases and J 4 bases; nucleotides not matched to a gene: 10. Germline CDR1 is MGHRA and CDR2 is YSYEKL. This CDR3 has 17 amino acids. CDR3 bases: TGCGCCAGCAGCCAAGATCTCCGACAGGGGACCCCAGAGACCCAGTACTTC. This sequence encodes CASSQDLRQGTPETQYF.

A few counts support this clone. As DNA, the CDR3 is TGTGCCTGGTGTGAGACAGGGGGCGAAGCTTTCTTT. This sequence encodes CAWCETGGEAFF. V and J are TRBV30 and TRBJ1-1; TRBD1 aligns across 10 bases. This CDR3 spans 12 amino acids. Germline V gene sequence: CDR1 GTSNPN, CDR2 SVGIG (reference sequence). After removal of 5 bases from V and 8 bases from J, the junction contained 5 bases not matched to a gene.

The rearrangement joins TRBV7-3 to TRBJ2-7, with TRBD1 identical over 7 bases. J lost 6 bases, V lost 2 bases, and 13 bases had no gene match. The CDR3 sequence is 16 residues long. CDR1 and CDR2 from the germline V gene are SGHTA and FQGTGA. CDR3 amino acids: CASSLPTGTEGPEQYF. The CDR3 nucleotides read TGTGCCAGCAGCTTACCCACCGGGACAGAGGGACCCGAGCAGTACTTC.

The V call is TRBV15, the J call TRBJ2-6; no firm D call. The CDR3 covers 19 residues. Trimming pared 1 base from V and 0 bases from J, leaving 16 bases between. From germline, CDR1 is LNHNV and CDR2 YYDKDF (reference sequence). The CDR3 here is CATSRGVGTTGSGANVLTF. In nucleotides, the CDR3 is TGTGCCACCAGCAGAGGGGTCGGCACAACCGGCTCTGGGGCCAACGTCCTGACTTTC.

For this clone: Other DNA variants within this sample encode the same CDR3. The chain employs TRBV5-1 and TRBJ1-1; TRBD1 agrees at 9 bases. The CDR3 has 14 residues. Germline V gene sequence: CDR1 SGHRS, CDR2 YFSETQ. The junction had 1 base not matched to a gene; V was cut back by 0 bases and J by 4 bases. The chain's CDR3 is CASSLDRGRTEAFF. The CDR3 DNA follows: TGCGCCAGCAGCTTGGACAGGGGGCGCACTGAAGCTTTCTTT.

The genes are TRBV7-3 and TRBJ2-7; perhaps TRBD2 as D (5 bases). Trimming took off 2 bases at V and 6 bases at J, with 17 bases between the two ends. Looked up from germline, CDR1 is SGHTA and CDR2 is FQGTGA. The CDR3 contains 15 residues. The CDR3 spells CASSLGVGPGSEQYF. The CDR3 bases are TGTGCCAGCAGCTTAGGTGTGGGCCCGGGGAGCGAGCAGTACTTC.

This rearrangement joins TRBV7-3 to TRBJ2-1; the D gene is possibly TRBD2 (6 bases). The CDR3 runs 14 residues. Germline assignment: CDR1 SGHTA and CDR2 FQGTGA. Between the trimmed V and J ends, which lost 1 base and 5 bases, there was a span of 9 bases. CDR3 DNA sequence: TGTGCCAGCAGCTTAAGGGCTAGCGACAATGAGCAGTTCTTC. Translated: CASSLRASDNEQFF.

The genes are TRBV28 and TRBJ1-2; weak D call: TRBD1 (6 bases). The CDR3 is made up of 14 amino acids. Trimming stripped 5 bases from V and 4 bases from J, with 14 bases between. CDR1 and CDR2 from the germline V gene are MDHEN and SYDVKM. The CDR3 bases are TGTGCCAGCAGTCCTAGACAGGTAGCCTATGGCTACACCTTC. This gives the protein CASSPRQVAYGYTF.

This clone was detected many times. Other DNA sequences in this sample translate to the same CDR3. The J gene is TRBJ1-2, the V gene TRBV11-2; 7 nucleotides match TRBD1. The CDR3 spans 15 residues. Per the germline V gene, CDR1 is SGHAT and CDR2 is FQNNGV. J was trimmed by 1 base and V by 5 bases; bases with no gene match: 7. The CDR3 DNA is TGTGCCAGCAGCCCAGGGGGGACAGATAACTATGGCTACACCTTC. It specifies CASSPGGTDNYGYTF.

This clone was recorded once. The chain links TRBV2 to TRBJ1-1, with 12 bases lining up with TRBD1. Per germline, CDR1 SNHLY and CDR2 FYNNEI. Trimming removed 4 bases from V and 1 base from J; junction bases left unmatched: 13. This CDR3 is built from 19 residues. The CDR3 here is CASSGGQGASSRRNTEAFF. The CDR3 DNA is TGTGCCAGCAGTGGGGGACAGGGGGCTTCCTCGCGACGGAACACTGAAGCTTTCTTT.

The V and J genes are TRBV5-1 and TRBJ2-5, with a tentative D call TRBD1 (6 bases). V was cut by 6 bases and J by 4 bases, with 16 bases left in between. CDR1 SGHRS and CDR2 YFSETQ come from the germline V gene. The CDR3 length is 14 residues. The CDR3 DNA is TGCGCCAGCACGCAACAGGGACCGGGAGAGACCCAGTACTTC. Protein product: CASTQQGPGETQYF.

The chain is built from TRBV5-4 and TRBJ2-4; D unresolved. The CDR3 sequence is 13 residues long. CDR1 is SGHNT, CDR2 YYREEE, per germline (reference sequence). The V and J ends lost 2 bases and 0 bases respectively, with 3 bases between them. In DNA, the CDR3 is TGTGCCAGCAGCTTTACAGCCAAAAACATTCAGTACTTC. Protein: CASSFTAKNIQYF.

This clone was counted once. The chain recombines TRBV28 with TRBJ1-5; D is perhaps TRBD1 (5 bases). Germline assignment: CDR1 MDHEN and CDR2 SYDVKM. V lost 5 bases and J lost 1, with 12 bases in between. The CDR3 runs 15 residues. The chain's CDR3 is CASSALGGSNQPQHF. CDR3 bases: TGTGCCAGCAGTGCCCTCGGGGGGAGCAATCAGCCCCAGCATTTT.

This chain links TRBV5-4 with TRBJ2-3; D might be TRBD2 (5 bases). Germline V gene lookup returns CDR1 SGHNT and CDR2 YYREEE (reference sequence). This CDR3 region has 11 residues. With 5 bases removed from V and 6 bases from J, the gap between germline ends came to 7 bases. The DNA of the CDR3 is TGTGCCAGCAGACTAGGGGATACGCAGTATTTT. It specifies CASRLGDTQYF.